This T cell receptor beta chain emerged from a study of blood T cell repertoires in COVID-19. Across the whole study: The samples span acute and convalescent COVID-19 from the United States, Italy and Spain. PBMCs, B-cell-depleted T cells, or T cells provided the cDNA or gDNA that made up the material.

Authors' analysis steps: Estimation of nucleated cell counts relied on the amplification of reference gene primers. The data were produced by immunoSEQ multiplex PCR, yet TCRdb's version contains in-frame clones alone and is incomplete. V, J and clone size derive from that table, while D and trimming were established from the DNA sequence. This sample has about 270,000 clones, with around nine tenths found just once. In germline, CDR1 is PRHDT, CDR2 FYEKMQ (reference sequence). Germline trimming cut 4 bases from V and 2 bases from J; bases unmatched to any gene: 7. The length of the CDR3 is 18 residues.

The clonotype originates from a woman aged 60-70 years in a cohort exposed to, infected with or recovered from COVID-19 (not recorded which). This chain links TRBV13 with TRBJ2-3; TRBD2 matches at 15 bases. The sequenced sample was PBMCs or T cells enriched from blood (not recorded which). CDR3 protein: CASSWTSGRASITDTQYF. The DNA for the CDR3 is TGTGCCAGCAGCTGGACTAGCGGGAGGGCCTCGATCACAGATACGCAGTATTTT. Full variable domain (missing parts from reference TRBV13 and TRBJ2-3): AAGVIQSPRHLIKEKRETATLKCYPIPRHDTVYWYQQGPGQDPQFLISFYEKMQSDKGSIPDRFSAQQFSDYHSELNMSSLELGDSALYFCASSWTSGRASITDTQYFGPGTRLTVL.